This T cell receptor (beta chain) was observed in a study of blood T cells in healthy people across ages. The V and J ends lost 6 bases and 5 bases, in that order; junction bases with no gene match: 13. This CDR3 contains 16 residues. The V gene's germline CDR1 is MDHEN and CDR2 SYDVKM. The authors ran a second PCR of roughly 7 to 11 cycles using a sample-barcoded 5' primer and a J-beta primer mix. Using its own MiXCR run on the 5' RACE reads, TCRdb lists one record per CDR3 protein. Here the sample spans 850,000 to 1,300,000 distinct CDR3 sequences, 35% to 50% being singletons. The rearrangement links TRBV28 to TRBJ2-3; TRBD2 matches 8 bases. This clonotype was obtained from a woman in her fifties or sixties in good health. Sequencing was performed on blood. The CDR3 loop reads CASRGAGTRPGDTQYF. As DNA, the CDR3 is TGTGCCAGCAGGGGGGCCGGGACTAGACCTGGAGATACGCAGTATTTT. Supplemented by reference TRBV28 and TRBJ2-3, the full variable domain reads DVKVTQSSRYLVKRTGEKVFLECVQDMDHENMFWYRQDPGLGLRLIYFSYDVKMKEKGDIPEGYSVSREKKERFSLILESASTNQTSMYLCASRGAGTRPGDTQYFGPGTRLTVL.